The clone carrying this T cell receptor (beta chain) occurred many times. Its antigen is unknown. This entry is derived from a study of human T cells and chemical hapten exposure. The time point here: patch test 1, 2 weeks after DPC sensitization. Treatment of the sample: therapeutic diphenylcyclopropenone sensitization with weekly scalp DPC. Individual cDNA molecules (in the library) carried attached unique molecular identifiers. Each CDR3 protein gets one entry after TCRdb re-called the RACE reads with MiXCR. The sample shows about 14,000 distinct CDR3 sequences, over 15% of them seen only once. Study observations and caveats: Compared to controls, expanded TCRs made significantly more large clusters of similar CDR3s. TCRs above 1 in 1000 frequency did not change with DPC sensitization. Each of the donors had alopecia, so their immune responses may not resemble those of healthy people.

The CDR3 sequence is 16 residues long. Germline V gene lookup returns CDR1 SEHNR and CDR2 FQNEAQ (reference sequence). V was pared by 4 bases and J by 6 bases, with 9 bases of the junction left unmatched. The clonotype was recovered from a woman aged 25-40 years with alopecia areata. Some clones in this sample may be carry-over from other donors' samples. The chain has TRBV7-9 and TRBJ2-2; 9 bases line up with TRBD1. The material was whole blood, obtained in connection with sensitization to the hapten diphenylcyclopropenone (DPC). The CDR3 region is CASSSPGQGIPGELFF. CDR3 sequence (DNA): TGTGCCAGCAGCTCACCGGGACAGGGAATTCCCGGGGAGCTGTTTTTT.